This T cell receptor beta chain was sequenced during a study of shared T cell receptors in the human thymus. Germline V gene sequence: CDR1 SQVTM, CDR2 ANQGSEA. CDR3 length equals 14 residues. V gave up 4 bases and J gave up 2 bases; unmatched junction bases: 6. The repertoire was sequenced with immunoSEQ multiplex PCR; TCRdb's copy has only in-frame clones and lacks some. The sample lists approximately 580,000 clones; 75% to 80% were seen once. The sample was also linked to a second study, of human thymus T cells.

The clonotype originates from a boy under two years old with a congenital heart defect. The V call is TRBV29-1, the J call TRBJ2-7; 9 bases map to TRBD2. Input material: thymocytes. CDR3 sequence reads: CSVVPSGGPYEQYF. The CDR3 region has the DNA TGCAGCGTTGTTCCCAGCGGGGGGCCCTACGAGCAGTACTTC.